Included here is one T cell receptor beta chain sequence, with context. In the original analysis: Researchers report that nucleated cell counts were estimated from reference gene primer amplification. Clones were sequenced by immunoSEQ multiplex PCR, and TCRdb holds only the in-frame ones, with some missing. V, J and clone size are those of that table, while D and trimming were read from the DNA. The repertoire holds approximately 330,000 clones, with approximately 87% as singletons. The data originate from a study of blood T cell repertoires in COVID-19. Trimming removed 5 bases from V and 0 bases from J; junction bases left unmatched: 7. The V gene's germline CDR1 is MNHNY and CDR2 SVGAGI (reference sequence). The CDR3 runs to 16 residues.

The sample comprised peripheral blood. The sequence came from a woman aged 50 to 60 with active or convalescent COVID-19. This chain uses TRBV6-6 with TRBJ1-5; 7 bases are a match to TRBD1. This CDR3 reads CASSRQGPYSNQPQHF. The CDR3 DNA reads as TGTGCCAGCAGTCGACAGGGCCCGTATAGCAATCAGCCCCAGCATTTT.